These 12 T cell receptor beta chains came from one sample sequenced in a study of control samples from healthy donors and cancer patients. Clones were sequenced by immunoSEQ multiplex PCR, and TCRdb holds only the in-frame ones, with some missing. The sample shows about 130,000 clones, approximately 84% of them seen only once. The sequenced sample was blood. These receptors all come from a young man in good health.

The rearrangement links TRBV2 to TRBJ2-4, with TRBD1 matching over 8 bases. CDR3 length: 13 amino acids. CDR1 SNHLY and CDR2 FYNNEI come from the germline V gene. After removal of 3 bases from V and 9 bases from J, the junction contained 4 bases not matched to a gene. The CDR3 is CASSEGQAAIQYF. The CDR3 DNA sequence: TGTGCCAGCAGTGAGGGACAGGCAGCCATTCAGTACTTC.

The chain is built from TRBV11-2 and TRBJ2-5, with TRBD1 identical over 8 bases. Germline CDR1 reads SGHAT; CDR2 reads FQNNGV. J was trimmed by 4 bases and V by 5 bases; bases with no gene match: 6. The CDR3 runs 14 residues. The CDR3 bases are TGTGCCAGCAGCCCCCAGGGGGCTAGAGAGACCCAGTACTTC. Encoded protein: CASSPQGARETQYF.

This clone was recorded once. The V call is TRBV3-1 (or the pseudogene TRBV3-2), the J call TRBJ1-5; D gene uncertain. There are 16 residues in the CDR3. Trimming left V 0 bases short and J 1 base short, with 10 bases between. The V gene's germline CDR1 is LGHDT and CDR2 YNNKEL (reference sequence). The CDR3 protein is CASSQEGERSNQPQHF. CDR3 coding DNA: TGTGCCAGCAGCCAAGAAGGTGAACGGAGCAATCAGCCCCAGCATTTT.

The DNA for the CDR3 is TGTGCCAGTAGTATGATCGGCCCAACTGAAGCTTTCTTT. It is translated as CASSMIGPTEAFF. This chain connects TRBV19 to TRBJ1-1; no clear D. There are 13 residues in the CDR3. Germline V gives CDR1 LNHDA, CDR2 SQIVND (reference sequence). Trimming took off 3 bases at V and 5 bases at J, with 10 bases between the two ends. Full variable domain (outside the CDR3, taken from reference TRBV19 and TRBJ1-1): DGGITQSPKYLFRKEGQNVTLSCEQNLNHDAMYWYRQDPGQGLRLIYYSQIVNDFQKGDIAEGYSVSREKKESFPLTVTSAQKNPTAFYLCASSMIGPTEAFFGQGTRLTVV.

The chain has TRBV7-2 and TRBJ2-3; maybe TRBD2 (6 bases). The CDR3 is 18 amino acids. Germline CDR1 reads SGHTA; CDR2 reads FQGNSA. Between the trimmed V and J ends, which lost 0 bases and 4 bases, there was a span of 20 bases. CDR3 nucleotides: TGTGCCAGCAGCTTAGCAATCGCACGGAGGAGGGTTCCAGATACGCAGTATTTT. It is translated as CASSLAIARRRVPDTQYF. Based on the CDR3 plus reference TRBV7-2 and TRBJ2-3, the full variable domain is GAGVSQSPSNKVTEKGKDVELRCDPISGHTALYWYRQSLGQGLEFLIYFQGNSAPDKSGLPSDRFSAERTGGSVSTLTIQRTQQEDSAVYLCASSLAIARRRVPDTQYFGPGTRLTVL.

The chain uses TRBV3-1 (or the pseudogene TRBV3-2) and TRBJ1-6, with 11 bases that match TRBD1. Losses at the gene ends were 1 base for V and 7 bases for J; bases not matched to a gene: 3. The CDR3 totals 16 residues. Germline CDR1 is LGHDT and CDR2 is YNNKEL (reference sequence). The CDR3 protein is CASSQGWTGGNSPLHF. CDR3 DNA sequence: TGTGCCAGCAGCCAAGGGTGGACAGGGGGCAATTCACCCCTCCACTTT.

The chain joins TRBV9 to TRBJ1-1; TRBD1 matches 7 bases. CDR1 and CDR2 from the germline V gene are SGDLS and YYNGEE. With 3 bases clipped from V and 7 bases from J, the junction kept 9 bases outside the gene matches. This CDR3 is 14 amino acids long. CDR3 residues: CASSERGTDYEAFF. CDR3 coding DNA: TGTGCCAGCAGCGAGCGGGGGACAGACTATGAAGCTTTCTTT.

This chain joins TRBV6-5 and TRBJ2-1, with TRBD1 matching 7 bases. The CDR3 is 15 amino acids. V dropped 6 bases and J dropped 5; count of bases not matched to a gene: 10. CDR1 is MNHEY, CDR2 SVGAGI, per germline. The CDR3 region is CASREPGQRHNEQFF. CDR3 coding DNA: TGTGCCAGCAGGGAGCCGGGACAGAGACACAATGAGCAGTTCTTC.

The genes are TRBV27 and TRBJ2-7; unclear D gene. Germline CDR1 reads MNHEY; CDR2 reads SMNVEV (reference sequence). This CDR3 has 14 residues. V was pared by 2 bases and J by 2 bases, with 10 bases between. CDR3 in amino acids: CASSLTHGTYEQYF. As DNA, the CDR3 is TGTGCCAGCAGTTTAACGCACGGCACCTACGAGCAGTACTTC.

J is TRBJ2-5 and V is TRBV10-3; D may match TRBD1 or TRBD2 (5 bases each). Trimming stripped 0 bases from V and 3 bases from J, with 20 bases between. The CDR3 runs 18 residues. Germline V lookup: CDR1 ENHRY, CDR2 SYGVKD. The CDR3 region has the DNA TGTGCCATCAGTGAGTCTGGGTTGAGCACCTTGGGGGAAGAGACCCAGTACTTC. This gives the protein CAISESGLSTLGEETQYF.

The rearrangement joins TRBV27 to TRBJ2-1, with 11 bases aligning to TRBD2. CDR3 length: 14 residues. Germline loops: CDR1 MNHEY, CDR2 SMNVEV (reference sequence). With V trimmed by 8 bases and J by 7 bases, 7 bases remained unmatched. CDR3 sequence: CASQLAGDWNEQFF. DNA for the CDR3: TGTGCCAGCCAACTAGCGGGAGACTGGAATGAGCAGTTCTTC.

The chain uses TRBV2 and TRBJ1-1; 7 bases are a match to TRBD1. The length of the CDR3 is 13 residues. CDR1 and CDR2 from the germline V gene are SNHLY and FYNNEI. The J segment lost 10 bases and the V segment lost 9 bases, leaving 14 bases of the junction unmatched. The DNA for the CDR3 is TGTGCCAGGAGGGGGCAGCTGAGGATGGTAGCTTTCTTT. Protein: CARRGQLRMVAFF.